This TCR beta chain was recovered during a study of blood T cell repertoires in COVID-19. Across the whole study: Samples representing acute and convalescent COVID-19 were sourced from the United States, Italy and Spain. Nucleic acid was either cDNA or gDNA, and it came from T cells, B-cell-depleted T cells, or PBMCs.

J was trimmed by 4 bases and V by 1 base; bases with no gene match: 0. This CDR3 is 15 amino acids long. CDR1 SGHTA and CDR2 FQGNSA come from the germline V gene. About this clone: Within the sample, other DNA sequences also encode this same CDR3.

This table comes from immunoSEQ multiplex PCR, and its TCRdb copy is limited to in-frame clones, with some not included. The repertoire holds 250,000 to 350,000 clones, with 84% as singletons. Patients of the Seattle cohort, enrolled during active infection, were followed longitudinally. This sequence joins TRBV7-2 and TRBJ1-6; TRBD1 matches 8 bases. The material sequenced was peripheral blood. The sequence was obtained from a human donor with COVID-19, enrolled during active disease. The donor label of this sample is uncertain. Here the CDR3 reads CASSLDRGYNSPLHF. The CDR3 DNA is TGTGCCAGCAGCTTAGACAGGGGGTATAATTCACCCCTCCACTTT.